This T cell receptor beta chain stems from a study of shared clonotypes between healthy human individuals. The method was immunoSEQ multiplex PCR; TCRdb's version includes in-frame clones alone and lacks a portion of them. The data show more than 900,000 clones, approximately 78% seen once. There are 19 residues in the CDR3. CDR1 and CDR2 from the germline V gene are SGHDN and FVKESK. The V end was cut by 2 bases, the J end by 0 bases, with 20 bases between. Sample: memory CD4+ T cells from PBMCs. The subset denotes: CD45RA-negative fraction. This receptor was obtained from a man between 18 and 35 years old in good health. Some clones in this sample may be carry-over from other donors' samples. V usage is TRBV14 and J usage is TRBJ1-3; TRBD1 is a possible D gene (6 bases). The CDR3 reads CASSQIGMWGAHSGNTIYF. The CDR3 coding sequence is TGTGCCAGCAGCCAAATTGGGATGTGGGGGGCCCACTCTGGAAACACCATATATTTT.